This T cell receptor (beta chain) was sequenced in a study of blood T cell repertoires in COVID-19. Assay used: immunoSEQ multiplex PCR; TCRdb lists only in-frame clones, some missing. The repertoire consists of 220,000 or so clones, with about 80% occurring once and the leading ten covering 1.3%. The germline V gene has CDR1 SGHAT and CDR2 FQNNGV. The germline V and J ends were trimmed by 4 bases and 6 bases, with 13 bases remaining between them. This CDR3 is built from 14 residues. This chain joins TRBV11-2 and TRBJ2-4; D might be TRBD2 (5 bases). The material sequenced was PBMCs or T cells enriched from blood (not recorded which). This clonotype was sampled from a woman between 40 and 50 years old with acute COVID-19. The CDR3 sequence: CASSSWGEGNIQYF. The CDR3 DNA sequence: TGTGCCAGCAGCTCTTGGGGTGAGGGAAACATTCAGTACTTC.